These 26 T cell receptor beta chains came from one sample sequenced in a study of cytomegalovirus exposure and HLA in healthy donors. PCR primers comprised 60 Vbeta and 13 Jbeta primers. Using immunoSEQ multiplex PCR, the repertoire was profiled, and TCRdb retains in-frame clones only, with some absent. The data contain 150,000 to 200,000 clones, around 81% of them seen just once; the ten biggest clones take up 1.9%. Sequencing input: PBMCs. All receptors come from a man younger than 40 in good health and CMV-seronegative.

This clone has just one count. The chain uses TRBV9 and TRBJ1-2; D unclear. The germline V gene has CDR1 SGDLS and CDR2 YYNGEE. V lost 3 bases and J 2 bases, leaving 29 bases between the germline ends. The CDR3 totals 20 residues. The DNA of the CDR3 is TGTGCCAGCAGCGCCTCACTAGCCTCGGGCGGTATGGCAGAAAACTATGGCTACACCTTC. Translating it yields CASSASLASGGMAENYGYTF.

The V and J genes are TRBV28 and TRBJ2-7; D remains unclear. The CDR3 length is 11 residues. Germline CDR1 reads MDHEN; CDR2 reads SYDVKM. V was shortened by 4 bases and J by 7 bases, with 8 bases between the two germline ends. The CDR3 region has the DNA TGTGCCAGCAGTTGGAGTGCTGAGCAGTACTTC. Its translation is CASSWSAEQYF.

The CDR3 reads CASSWVEGVPTGELFF. The CDR3 coding sequence is TGCGCCAGCAGCTGGGTGGAGGGAGTCCCCACCGGGGAGCTGTTTTTT. The genes are TRBV5-1 and TRBJ2-2; D is possibly TRBD2 (6 bases). The CDR3 is 16 residues long. The germline V gene has CDR1 SGHRS and CDR2 YFSETQ. Trimming removed 3 bases at V and 4 bases at J, with 16 bases between.

CDR3 in DNA: TGTGCCAGCTCACCAAGACAGGGGCTAGCGGGAGACAGTAGGAATGAGCAGTTCTTC. Translating it yields CASSPRQGLAGDSRNEQFF. The rearrangement joins TRBV18 to TRBJ2-1; TRBD2 aligns across 10 bases. The CDR3 extends over 19 amino acids. J gave up 7 bases and V 2 bases, and 17 bases lay outside the gene matches. The V gene's germline CDR1 is KGHSH and CDR2 LQKENI. Filled out from reference TRBV18 and TRBJ2-1, the complete variable domain reads NAGVMQNPRHLVRRRGQEARLRCSPMKGHSHVYWYRQLPEEGLKFMVYLQKENIIDESGMPKERFSAEFPKEGPSILRIQQVVRGDSAAYFCASSPRQGLAGDSRNEQFFGPGTRLTVL.

The V call is TRBV10-1, the J call TRBJ2-2; possible D gene TRBD1, 6 bases. Germline V CDR1 and CDR2: WNHNN, SYGVQD (reference sequence). The CDR3 sequence is 15 residues long. Trimming left V 8 bases short and J 2 bases short, with 15 bases between. The CDR3 is CASSRQGSNTGELFF. For the CDR3, the DNA is TGCGCCAGCTCCCGGCAGGGGTCCAACACCGGGGAGCTGTTTTTT.

V usage is TRBV14 and J usage is TRBJ1-2, with 9 positions matching TRBD1. Trimming took 5 bases from V and 8 from J; bases not matched to a gene: 6. CDR1 SGHDN and CDR2 FVKESK come from the germline V gene. The CDR3 contains 13 residues. CDR3 residues: CASSFGTGLGYTF. As DNA, the CDR3 is TGTGCCAGCAGCTTCGGGACAGGGCTCGGCTACACCTTC.

This clone occurred once. The chain couples TRBV29-1 to TRBJ1-2; possibly TRBD1 for D (5 bases). The length of the CDR3 is 12 residues. Germline lookup yields CDR1 SQVTM and CDR2 ANQGSEA. V was trimmed by 3 bases and J by 7 bases, leaving 12 bases between them. In DNA form, the CDR3 reads TGCAGCGTTGAGCCAGGGAGGGGTGGCTACACCTTC. Translated: CSVEPGRGGYTF.

A word on this clone: This CDR3 is also generated by other DNA sequences in the sample. The chain combines TRBV28 with TRBJ2-7, with 11 nucleotides matching TRBD1. The CDR3 totals 15 residues. Trimming at V came to 4 bases and at J to 4 bases, leaving 6 bases not matched to a gene. Per the germline V gene, CDR1 is MDHEN and CDR2 is SYDVKM. The CDR3 DNA reads as TGTGCCAGCAGTTCGCCGGGACAGGGGGTGTACGAGCAGTACTTC. Its protein is CASSSPGQGVYEQYF.

V and J are TRBV9 and TRBJ2-1; D is possibly TRBD2 (5 bases). Trimming took off 4 bases at V and 0 bases at J, with 14 bases between the two ends. This CDR3 has 16 residues. The germline V gene encodes CDR1 SGDLS and CDR2 YYNGEE. The CDR3 nucleotides read TGTGCCAGCAGCTCGGCGGTTGGGAGCTCCTACAATGAGCAGTTCTTC. This translates into CASSSAVGSSYNEQFF.

This clone was detected only a few times. The chain couples TRBV7-9 to TRBJ2-7; D not resolved. There are 14 residues in the CDR3. CDR1 and CDR2 (germline): SEHNR, FQNEAQ (reference sequence). V lost 5 bases and J 2 bases, leaving 13 bases between the germline ends. The CDR3: CASSLLERAYEQYF. Here the CDR3 DNA reads TGTGCCAGCAGCCTCCTTGAGAGAGCCTACGAGCAGTACTTC.

The chain joins TRBV18 to TRBJ1-4, with D maybe TRBD1 (6 bases). V was trimmed by 0 bases and J by 7 bases, leaving 12 bases between them. The CDR3 extends over 15 amino acids. The germline V gene has CDR1 KGHSH and CDR2 LQKENI. CDR3 loop: CASSPPQGLTEKLFF. The CDR3 nucleotides are TGTGCCAGCTCACCACCGCAGGGGCTCACTGAAAAACTGTTTTTT.

The chain uses TRBV19 and TRBJ1-5, with 9 bases identical to TRBD1. The length of the CDR3 is 15 residues. Germline loops: CDR1 LNHDA, CDR2 SQIVND (reference sequence). With V trimmed by 5 bases and J by 3 bases, 5 bases remained unmatched. The CDR3 DNA reads as TGTGCCAGTAGTCGGGACAGGGACAACAATCAGCCCCAGCATTTT. Its translation is CASSRDRDNNQPQHF.

CDR3 DNA sequence: TGTGCCAGCAGCGTAGGTCGTGAGCAGTTCTTC. Translated: CASSVGREQFF. The V and J genes are TRBV9 and TRBJ2-1; D call uncertain. V lost 0 bases and J 9 bases, leaving 4 bases between the germline ends. The CDR3 is 11 residues long. Germline lookup yields CDR1 SGDLS and CDR2 YYNGEE.

The chain employs TRBV4-1 and TRBJ2-2; 7 bases are a match to TRBD2. The CDR3 extends over 16 amino acids. With 0 bases clipped from V and 5 bases from J, the junction kept 6 bases outside the gene matches. In germline, CDR1 is MGHRA, CDR2 YSYEKL. CDR3 in DNA: TGCGCCAGCAGCCAAGACAGGACTAGTAGGACCGGGGAGCTGTTTTTT. Amino acid sequence: CASSQDRTSRTGELFF.

The CDR3, as DNA: TGTGCCAGTAGTACAGAGAGGGTAGGCACTGAAGCTTTCTTT. Encoded protein: CASSTERVGTEAFF. The V gene is TRBV19, the J gene TRBJ1-1; D is undetermined. The CDR3 sequence is 14 residues long. Trimming stripped 4 bases from V and 4 bases from J, with 13 bases between. Germline lookup yields CDR1 LNHDA and CDR2 SQIVND (reference sequence).

The chain employs TRBV19 and TRBJ1-1; possible D gene TRBD1, 5 bases. Trimming took 6 bases from V and 2 from J, leaving 10 bases between them. The CDR3 loop spans 13 amino acids. Germline V gives CDR1 LNHDA, CDR2 SQIVND (reference sequence). CDR3 coding DNA: TGTGCCAGTAGCCCAGGACATAACACTGAAGCTTTCTTT. Protein sequence: CASSPGHNTEAFF.

V and J are TRBV16 and TRBJ1-5, with D possibly TRBD1 on 5 matching bases. Trimming left V 2 bases short and J 6 bases short, with 14 bases between. The V gene's germline CDR1 is KGHSY and CDR2 FQNENV. This CDR3 has 15 amino acids. CDR3 sequence: CASSQDRKRVQPQHF. As DNA, the CDR3 is TGTGCCAGCAGCCAAGACAGAAAGCGGGTTCAGCCCCAGCATTTT.

The chain links TRBV5-1 to TRBJ2-1; D is uncertain. V was clipped by 4 bases and J by 0 bases, with 8 bases between them. The germline V gene has CDR1 SGHRS and CDR2 YFSETQ. CDR3 size: 14 residues. For the CDR3, the DNA is TGCGCCAGCAGCCCCCCGAGCTCCTACAATGAGCAGTTCTTC. Translated, it gives CASSPPSSYNEQFF.

The table lists this clone with a count of one. This chain connects TRBV27 to TRBJ2-1; 12 nucleotides line up with TRBD1. Germline lookup yields CDR1 MNHEY and CDR2 SMNVEV (reference sequence). With V trimmed by 3 bases and J by 9 bases, 9 bases remained unmatched. The CDR3 consists of 16 residues. CDR3 amino acids: CASSFSVGTGGPEQFF. CDR3 bases: TGTGCCAGCAGTTTCTCAGTCGGGACAGGGGGCCCTGAGCAGTTCTTC.

The chain has TRBV10-3 and TRBJ1-2; 7 nucleotides agree with TRBD1. V lost 3 bases and J lost 8; bases outside the gene matches: 6. The germline V gene has CDR1 ENHRY and CDR2 SYGVKD. The CDR3 covers 13 residues. The CDR3: CAISESAGGGYTF. The CDR3 coding sequence is TGTGCCATCAGTGAAAGTGCAGGGGGAGGCTACACCTTC.

The chain links TRBV9 to TRBJ2-5, with 8 bases aligning to TRBD1. The CDR3 totals 14 residues. V lost 3 bases to trimming and J lost 2 bases; unmatched junction nucleotides: 3. Per germline, CDR1 SGDLS and CDR2 YYNGEE. DNA of the CDR3: TGTGCCAGCAGCGGACGGACAGGGCAAGAGACCCAGTACTTC. Translation gives CASSGRTGQETQYF.

The chain recombines TRBV11-2 with TRBJ2-5, with 12 bases matching TRBD2. Unmatched junction bases numbered 6, after V lost 4 bases and J lost 0 bases. Per the germline V gene, CDR1 is SGHAT and CDR2 is FQNNGV. The CDR3 loop spans 17 amino acids. The CDR3 reads CASSSGTSGLYQETQYF. The DNA for the CDR3 is TGTGCCAGCAGCTCCGGGACTAGCGGGTTGTACCAAGAGACCCAGTACTTC.

This chain uses TRBV5-1 with TRBJ2-5; 9 bases fit TRBD1. The CDR3 runs to 15 residues. Germline lookup yields CDR1 SGHRS and CDR2 YFSETQ. V lost 1 base and J lost 3; bases outside the gene matches: 4. The CDR3 sequence is CASSLMGQGKETQYF. As DNA, the CDR3 is TGCGCCAGCAGCTTGATGGGACAGGGTAAAGAGACCCAGTACTTC.

The CDR3, as DNA: TGTGCCAGCAGCCGCTTCGGAGAGGGGGCGCGCGACACTGAAGCTTTCTTT. It encodes CASSRFGEGARDTEAFF. The V gene is TRBV4-2, the J gene TRBJ1-1, with TRBD1 matching over 7 bases. J lost 3 bases, V lost 4 bases, and 14 bases had no gene match. The CDR3 has 17 amino acids. The germline V gene has CDR1 LGHNA and CDR2 YNFKEQ.

The DNA of the CDR3 is TGTGCCATCAGTGAGACCGGACAGGGGGGGGGCACTGAAGCTTTCTTT. Amino acids: CAISETGQGGGTEAFF. The chain recombines TRBV10-3 with TRBJ1-1; TRBD1 matches at 10 bases. Unmatched junction bases numbered 7, after V lost 2 bases and J lost 4 bases. Germline CDR1 ENHRY, CDR2 SYGVKD. The CDR3 is made up of 16 amino acids.

CDR3 bases: TGCAGCGTTGCAGGACAGGTCACAGATACGCAGTATTTT. Residues: CSVAGQVTDTQYF. This chain connects TRBV29-1 to TRBJ2-3; 7 bases are shared with TRBD1. The CDR3 extends over 13 amino acids. CDR1 is SQVTM, CDR2 ANQGSEA, per germline. The V gene end was trimmed by 4 bases and the J gene end by 2 bases; junction bases not matched to a gene: 3.